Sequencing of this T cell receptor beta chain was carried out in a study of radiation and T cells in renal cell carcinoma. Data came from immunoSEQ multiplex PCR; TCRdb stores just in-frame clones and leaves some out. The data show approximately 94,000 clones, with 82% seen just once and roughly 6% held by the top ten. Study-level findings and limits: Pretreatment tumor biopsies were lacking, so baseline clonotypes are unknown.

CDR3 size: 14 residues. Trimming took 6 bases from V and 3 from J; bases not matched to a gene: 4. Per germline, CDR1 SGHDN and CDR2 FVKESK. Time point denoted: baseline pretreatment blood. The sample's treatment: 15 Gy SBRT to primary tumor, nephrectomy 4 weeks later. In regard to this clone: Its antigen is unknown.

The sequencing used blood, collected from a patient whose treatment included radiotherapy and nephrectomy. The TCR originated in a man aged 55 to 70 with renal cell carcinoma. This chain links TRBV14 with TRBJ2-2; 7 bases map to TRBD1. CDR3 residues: CASRLRGHTGELFF. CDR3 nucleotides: TGTGCCAGCAGACTTAGGGGGCACACCGGGGAGCTGTTTTTT.